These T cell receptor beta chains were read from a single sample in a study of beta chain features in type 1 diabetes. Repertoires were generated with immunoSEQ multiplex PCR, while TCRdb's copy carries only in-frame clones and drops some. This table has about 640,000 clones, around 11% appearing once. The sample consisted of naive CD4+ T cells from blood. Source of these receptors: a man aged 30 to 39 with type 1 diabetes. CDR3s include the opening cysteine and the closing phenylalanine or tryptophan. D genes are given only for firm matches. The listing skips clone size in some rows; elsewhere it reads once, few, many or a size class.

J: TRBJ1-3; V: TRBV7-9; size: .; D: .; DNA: TGTCGACTCGAAGACCCCCGCTCTGGAAACACCATATATTTT; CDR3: CRLEDPRSGNTIYF
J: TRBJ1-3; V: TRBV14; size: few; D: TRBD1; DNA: TGTGCCAGCAGCCAATTTTCAGGGGGTACGGGAAACACCATATATTTT; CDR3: CASSQFSGGTGNTIYF
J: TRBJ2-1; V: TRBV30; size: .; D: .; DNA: TGTGCCTGGAGTGCGGGGCCACACAATGAGCAGTTCTTC; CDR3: CAWSAGPHNEQFF
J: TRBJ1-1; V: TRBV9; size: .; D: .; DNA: TGTGCCAGCAGCGTAGCCATGAACACTGAAGCTTTCTTT; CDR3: CASSVAMNTEAFF
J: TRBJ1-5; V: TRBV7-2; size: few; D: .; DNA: TGTGCCAGCAGCTTGGCAGGATCGAATCAGCCCCAGCATTTT; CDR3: CASSLAGSNQPQHF
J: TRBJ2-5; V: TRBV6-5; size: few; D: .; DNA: TGTGCCAGCAGTGACCGGACGGTACAAGAGACCCAGTACTTC; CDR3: CASSDRTVQETQYF
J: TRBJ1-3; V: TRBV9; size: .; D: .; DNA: TGTGCCAGCAGTGTTTCTCCAGGACAGCTAGGAAACACCATATATTTT; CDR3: CASSVSPGQLGNTIYF
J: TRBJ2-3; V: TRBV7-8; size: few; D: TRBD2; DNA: TGTGCCAGCAGCTTAAGCGGGGCCCGCACAGATACGCAGTATTTT; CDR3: CASSLSGARTDTQYF
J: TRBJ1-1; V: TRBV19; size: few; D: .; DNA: TGTGCCAGCTCGAAAAACACGAACACTGAAGCTTTCTTT; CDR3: CASSKNTNTEAFF
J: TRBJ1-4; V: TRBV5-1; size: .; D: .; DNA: TGCGCCAGCAGACTCGACAGACAAAATGAAAAACTGTTTTTT; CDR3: CASRLDRQNEKLFF
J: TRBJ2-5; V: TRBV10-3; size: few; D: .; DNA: TGTGCCATCAGTGAGTCGACCAGAGTCCAAGAGACCCAGTACTTC; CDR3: CAISESTRVQETQYF
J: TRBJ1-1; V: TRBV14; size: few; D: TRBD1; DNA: TGTGCCAGCAAACGGACAGGACAGTACACTGAAGCTTTCTTT; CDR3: CASKRTGQYTEAFF
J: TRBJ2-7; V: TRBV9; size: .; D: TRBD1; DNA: TGTGCCAGCAGCGTAGATGGGACAGGGGGCGTCGGGCAGTACTTC; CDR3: CASSVDGTGGVGQYF
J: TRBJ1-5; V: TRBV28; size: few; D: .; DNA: TGTGCCAGCAGTACTCAGGGACGCAATCAGCCCCAGCATTTT; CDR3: CASSTQGRNQPQHF
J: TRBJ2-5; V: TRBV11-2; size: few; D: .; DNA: TGTGCCAGCAGCTTATGGGCAGCACAAGAGACCCAGTACTTC; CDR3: CASSLWAAQETQYF
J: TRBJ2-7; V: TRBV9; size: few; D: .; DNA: TGTGCCAGCAGCGCGGTGGACTCGGGCTGGGAGTACTTC; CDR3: CASSAVDSGWEYF
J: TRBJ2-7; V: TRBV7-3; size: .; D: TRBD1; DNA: TGTGCCAGCAGCTCCACCGGGACAGGGTATAGTGAGCAGTACTTC; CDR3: CASSSTGTGYSEQYF
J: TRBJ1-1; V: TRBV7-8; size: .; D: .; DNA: TGTGCCAGCAGCCCTTCTTGGGGGAAGACTGAAGCTTTCTTT; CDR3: CASSPSWGKTEAFF
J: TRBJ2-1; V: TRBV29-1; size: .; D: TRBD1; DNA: TGCAGCGTTGAGACGGACAGGACCGCGCGGTTCTTC; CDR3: CSVETDRTARFF
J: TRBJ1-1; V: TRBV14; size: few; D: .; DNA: TGTGCCAGCAGCCAAATGACAGGAAAGGACACTGAAGCTTTCTTT; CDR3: CASSQMTGKDTEAFF
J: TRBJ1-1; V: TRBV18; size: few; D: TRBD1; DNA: TGTGCCAGCTCACCATTCGAGCACGGACAGGCTTACACTGAAGCTTTCTTT; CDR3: CASSPFEHGQAYTEAFF
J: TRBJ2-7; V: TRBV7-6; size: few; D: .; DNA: TGTGCCAGCAGCTTAGGGGACACCTCCTACGAGCAGTACTTC; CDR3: CASSLGDTSYEQYF
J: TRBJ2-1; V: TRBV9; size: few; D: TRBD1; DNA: TGTGCCAGCAGCCCAGGGGGACATGGACTGTTCTTC; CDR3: CASSPGGHGLFF
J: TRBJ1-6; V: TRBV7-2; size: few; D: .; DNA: TGTGCCAGCAGCTACCGGGCTCCCGTGAGGCCCCTCCACTTT; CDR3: CASSYRAPVRPLHF
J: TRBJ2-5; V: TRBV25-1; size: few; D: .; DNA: TGTGCCAGCAGTGGGAAAGGCCGGCAGCAAGAGACCCAGTACTTC; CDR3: CASSGKGRQQETQYF
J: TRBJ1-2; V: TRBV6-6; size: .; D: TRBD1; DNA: TGTGCCAGCAGTTCCCGGGACAGGGGGTTGCAATATGGCTACACCTTC; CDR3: CASSSRDRGLQYGYTF